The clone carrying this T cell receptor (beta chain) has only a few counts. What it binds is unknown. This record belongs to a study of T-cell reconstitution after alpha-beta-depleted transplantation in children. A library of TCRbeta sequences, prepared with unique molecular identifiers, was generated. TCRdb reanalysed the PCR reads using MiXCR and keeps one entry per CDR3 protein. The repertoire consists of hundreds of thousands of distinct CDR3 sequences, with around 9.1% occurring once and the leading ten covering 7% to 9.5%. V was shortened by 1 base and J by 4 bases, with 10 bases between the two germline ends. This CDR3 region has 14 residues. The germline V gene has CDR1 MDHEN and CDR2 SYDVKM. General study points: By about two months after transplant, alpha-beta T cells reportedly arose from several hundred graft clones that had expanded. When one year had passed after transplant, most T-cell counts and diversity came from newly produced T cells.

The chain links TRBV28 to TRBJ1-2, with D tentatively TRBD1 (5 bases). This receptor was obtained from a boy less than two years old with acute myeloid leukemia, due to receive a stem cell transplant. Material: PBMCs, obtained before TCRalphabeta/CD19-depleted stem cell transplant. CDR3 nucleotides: TGTGCCAGCAGTTTATCCGGGGGGGGCTATGGCTACACCTTC. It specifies CASSLSGGGYGYTF.